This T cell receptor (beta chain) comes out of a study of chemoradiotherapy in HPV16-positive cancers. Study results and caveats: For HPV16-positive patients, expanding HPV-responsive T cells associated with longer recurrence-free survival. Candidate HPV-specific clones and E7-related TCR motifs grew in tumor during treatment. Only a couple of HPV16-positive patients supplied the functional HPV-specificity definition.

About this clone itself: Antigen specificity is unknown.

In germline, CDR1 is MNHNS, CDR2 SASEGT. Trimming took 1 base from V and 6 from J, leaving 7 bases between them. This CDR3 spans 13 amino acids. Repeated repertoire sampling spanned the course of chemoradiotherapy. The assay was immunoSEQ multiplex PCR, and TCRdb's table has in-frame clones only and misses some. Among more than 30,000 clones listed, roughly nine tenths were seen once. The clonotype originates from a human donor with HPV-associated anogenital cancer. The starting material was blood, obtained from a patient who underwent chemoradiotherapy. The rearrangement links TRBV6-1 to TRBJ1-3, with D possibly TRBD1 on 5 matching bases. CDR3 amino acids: CASSEGTTNTIYF. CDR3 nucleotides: TGTGCCAGCAGTGAAGGGACAACAAACACCATATATTTT.